A selection of T cell receptor beta chains follows, all from one sample in a study of cytomegalovirus exposure and HLA in healthy donors. Some clones are missing from TCRdb's copy, which holds only in-frame ones; the method was immunoSEQ multiplex PCR. The sample features under 200,000 clones, with around 0.79% in its top ten. Sequenced: PBMCs. The receptors derive from a woman aged 18-29 years in good health and CMV-seropositive. The CDR3 runs from the conserved cysteine through the conserved F or W. The D gene is left open where the match is weak.

j_call: TRBJ1-2
v_call: TRBV5-1
cdr3_length: 15
d_call: TRBD1
cdr3_aa: CASTSTGTGRYGYTF
cdr3_nt: TGCGCCAGCACCTCCACCGGGACAGGGCGCTATGGCTACACCTTC

j_call: TRBJ2-1
v_call: TRBV5-5
cdr3_length: 15
d_call: TRBD2
cdr3_aa: CASSPGTSTHNEQFF
cdr3_nt: TGTGCCAGCAGCCCGGGGACTAGCACCCACAATGAGCAGTTCTTC

j_call: TRBJ2-2
v_call: TRBV6-4
cdr3_length: 17
d_call: TRBD2
cdr3_aa: CASSGLAGSVDTGELFF
cdr3_nt: TGTGCCAGCAGTGGGCTAGCGGGGTCTGTGGACACCGGGGAGCTGTTTTTT

j_call: TRBJ2-5
v_call: TRBV5-8
cdr3_length: 14
d_call: TRBD2
cdr3_aa: CASSLLAGLETQYF
cdr3_nt: TGTGCCAGCAGCTTACTAGCGGGGTTGGAGACCCAGTACTTC

j_call: TRBJ1-4
v_call: TRBV11-1
cdr3_length: 16
d_call: TRBD1
cdr3_aa: CASSLGQGVPNEKLFF
cdr3_nt: TGTGCCAGCAGTCTCGGACAGGGGGTCCCGAATGAAAAACTGTTTTTT

j_call: TRBJ2-6
v_call: TRBV6-4
cdr3_length: 17
d_call: .
cdr3_aa: CASSDSGGASGANVLTF
cdr3_nt: TGTGCCAGCAGTGACTCAGGGGGGGCATCTGGGGCCAACGTCCTGACTTTC

j_call: TRBJ1-2
v_call: TRBV5-6
cdr3_length: 13
d_call: .
cdr3_aa: CASSTEIDYGYTF
cdr3_nt: TGTGCCAGCAGTACCGAAATAGACTATGGCTACACCTTC

j_call: TRBJ2-2
v_call: TRBV7-9
cdr3_length: 16
d_call: TRBD1
cdr3_aa: CASSASSGGITGELFF
cdr3_nt: TGTGCCAGCAGCGCTTCTTCAGGGGGCATCACCGGGGAGCTGTTTTTT

j_call: TRBJ2-7
v_call: TRBV5-6
cdr3_length: 13
d_call: TRBD2
cdr3_aa: CASSLAGGAEQYF
cdr3_nt: TGTGCCAGCAGTCTAGCGGGGGGGGCGGAACAGTACTTC

j_call: TRBJ1-3
v_call: TRBV4-3
cdr3_length: 16
d_call: .
cdr3_aa: CASSQERRFSGNTIYF
cdr3_nt: TGCGCCAGCAGCCAAGAAAGGAGGTTCTCTGGAAACACCATATATTTT

j_call: TRBJ2-7
v_call: TRBV5-5
cdr3_length: 14
d_call: .
cdr3_aa: CASSLDPGWDEQYF
cdr3_nt: TGTGCCAGCAGCTTGGACCCGGGATGGGACGAGCAGTACTTC

j_call: TRBJ2-1
v_call: TRBV4-1
cdr3_length: 14
d_call: .
cdr3_aa: CASSQDWEINEQFF
cdr3_nt: TGCGCCAGCAGCCAAGATTGGGAGATCAATGAGCAGTTCTTC

j_call: TRBJ2-2
v_call: TRBV5-1
cdr3_length: 15
d_call: TRBD2
cdr3_aa: CASSWESGVTGELFF
cdr3_nt: TGCGCCAGCAGCTGGGAGAGCGGGGTCACCGGGGAGCTGTTTTTT

j_call: TRBJ1-2
v_call: TRBV10-3
cdr3_length: 14
d_call: .
cdr3_aa: CAISDPDNHYGYTF
cdr3_nt: TGTGCCATCAGTGATCCCGACAACCACTATGGCTACACCTTC

j_call: TRBJ1-5
v_call: TRBV10-3
cdr3_length: 13
d_call: .
cdr3_aa: CAIRAGEHQPQHF
cdr3_nt: TGTGCCATCAGAGCAGGGGAACACCAGCCCCAGCATTTT

j_call: TRBJ1-1
v_call: TRBV27
cdr3_length: 17
d_call: .
cdr3_aa: CASRPSPQGPLLGEAFF
cdr3_nt: TGTGCCAGCAGGCCTTCCCCGCAGGGGCCTCTTTTGGGTGAAGCTTTCTTT

j_call: TRBJ1-2
v_call: TRBV18
cdr3_length: 16
d_call: TRBD1
cdr3_aa: CASSPGQGAQNYGYTF
cdr3_nt: TGTGCCAGCTCACCGGGACAGGGGGCGCAAAACTATGGCTACACCTTC

j_call: TRBJ1-6
v_call: TRBV6-6
cdr3_length: 14
d_call: .
cdr3_aa: CASSSGHGGSPLHF
cdr3_nt: TGTGCCAGCAGCTCGGGACATGGTGGTTCACCCCTCCACTTT

j_call: TRBJ2-1
v_call: TRBV6-4
cdr3_length: 15
d_call: TRBD2
cdr3_aa: CASSVSSGSYNEQFF
cdr3_nt: TGTGCCAGCAGTGTTAGTAGCGGGAGTTACAATGAGCAGTTCTTC

j_call: TRBJ2-2
v_call: TRBV28
cdr3_length: 14
d_call: TRBD1
cdr3_aa: CASRGQGNTGELFF
cdr3_nt: TGTGCCAGCAGAGGACAGGGGAACACCGGGGAGCTGTTTTTT

j_call: TRBJ1-2
v_call: TRBV19
cdr3_length: 13
d_call: .
cdr3_aa: CASSISGTHRCTF
cdr3_nt: TGTGCCAGTAGTATTTCCGGGACACATCGTTGCACCTTC

j_call: TRBJ2-3
v_call: TRBV6-4
cdr3_length: 14
d_call: TRBD1
cdr3_aa: CASRTRQGGNTQYF
cdr3_nt: TGTGCCAGCAGAACTAGACAGGGTGGAAATACGCAGTATTTT

j_call: TRBJ1-2
v_call: TRBV25-1
cdr3_length: 12
d_call: .
cdr3_aa: CASSQANYGYTF
cdr3_nt: TGTGCCAGCAGCCAGGCTAACTATGGCTACACCTTC

j_call: TRBJ1-1
v_call: TRBV29-1
cdr3_length: 13
d_call: TRBD1
cdr3_aa: CSVATGVSTEAFF
cdr3_nt: TGCAGCGTGGCGACAGGGGTGAGCACTGAAGCTTTCTTT

j_call: TRBJ2-5
v_call: TRBV7-3
cdr3_length: 16
d_call: TRBD2
cdr3_aa: CASSISGGRTGAAQYF
cdr3_nt: TGTGCCAGCAGCATTAGCGGGGGCCGAACCGGGGCGGCCCAGTACTTC

j_call: TRBJ2-3
v_call: TRBV7-2
cdr3_length: 15
d_call: TRBD2
cdr3_aa: CASSSPGGASDTQYF
cdr3_nt: TGTGCCAGCAGCTCACCCGGGGGGGCATCAGATACGCAGTATTTT

j_call: TRBJ2-6
v_call: TRBV10-3
cdr3_length: 13
d_call: .
cdr3_aa: CATHPSGANVLTF
cdr3_nt: TGTGCCACCCATCCCTCTGGGGCCAACGTCCTGACTTTC

j_call: TRBJ1-6
v_call: TRBV7-2
cdr3_length: 15
d_call: TRBD1
cdr3_aa: CASSPDRGMGSPLHF
cdr3_nt: TGTGCCAGCAGCCCGGACAGGGGCATGGGTTCACCCCTCCACTTT

j_call: TRBJ1-4
v_call: TRBV7-9
cdr3_length: 13
d_call: TRBD1
cdr3_aa: CASSRGQGEKLFF
cdr3_nt: TGTGCCAGCAGCCGAGGACAGGGGGAAAAACTGTTTTTT